This entry concerns a single TCR beta chain. Its antigen is still unknown. Some clones are missing from TCRdb's copy, which holds only in-frame ones; the method was immunoSEQ multiplex PCR. The table shows fewer than 60,000 clones, with 70% to 90% occurring only once. This CDR3 is 15 amino acids long. CDR1 SGHKS and CDR2 YYEKEE come from the germline V gene (reference sequence). Trimming took 4 bases from V and 0 from J, leaving 11 bases between them. The source of the sample is a study of OX40 agonist ivuxolimab in advanced cancers. Study-wide findings and caveats: Patients who responded partially at 0.1-3.0 mg/kg showed clonal expansion ranking among the lowest.

This TCR was sampled from an adult with an advanced solid tumor such as melanoma, head and neck, liver or kidney cancer. The specimen comprised CD4+ or CD8+ T cells sorted from blood, sampled in a trial of the OX40 agonist ivuxolimab. This sequence joins TRBV5-5 and TRBJ2-1; D remains ambiguous. The CDR3 protein is CASSPETRSYNEQFF. The DNA of the CDR3 is TGTGCCAGCAGCCCCGAGACTCGCTCCTACAATGAGCAGTTCTTC. The whole variable domain, remainder taken from reference TRBV5-5 and TRBJ2-1, is DAGVTQSPTHLIKTRGQQVTLRCSPISGHKSVSWYQQVLGQGPQFIFQYYEKEERGRGNFPDRFSARQFPNYSSELNVNALLLGDSALYLCASSPETRSYNEQFFGPGTRLTVL.